Each of the 32 T cell receptor beta chains below was sequenced from the same sample in a study of blood T cell repertoires in COVID-19. Method: immunoSEQ multiplex PCR; TCRdb's copy keeps in-frame clones and lacks some. The repertoire consists of about 150,000 clones, with roughly 86% occurring once and the leading ten covering 0.8% to 0.95%. Sequencing used peripheral blood. The receptor set was obtained from a woman between 45 and 60 years old with acute or convalescent COVID-19.

The chain employs TRBV11-2 and TRBJ1-2, with D possibly matching TRBD1 (6 bases). Per the germline V gene, CDR1 is SGHAT and CDR2 is FQNNGV. The CDR3 totals 13 residues. Trimming removed 7 bases from V and 8 bases from J, with 17 bases in between. DNA of the CDR3: TGTGCCAGCACCTACGCAGGGGAGGGAGGCTACACCTTC. Its translation is CASTYAGEGGYTF.

V and J are TRBV6-5 and TRBJ2-2; 8 bases are a match to TRBD1. From germline, CDR1 is MNHEY and CDR2 SVGAGI. The trim removed 7 bases at V and 6 bases at J, leaving 10 bases unmatched. The CDR3 loop spans 15 amino acids. CDR3 sequence reads: CASTPRQGYPGELFF. CDR3 in DNA: TGTGCCAGCACCCCGAGACAGGGGTATCCCGGGGAGCTGTTTTTT.

The chain is built from TRBV29-1 and TRBJ2-1; tentative D call: TRBD1 (5 bases). The CDR3 has 13 residues. CDR1 and CDR2 (germline): SQVTM, ANQGSEA. The ends were cut back, 3 bases at V and 1 base at J, with 7 bases in the middle. Here the CDR3 reads CSVDRGSYNEQFF. Here the CDR3 DNA reads TGCAGCGTTGATAGGGGTTCCTACAATGAGCAGTTCTTC.

The rearrangement joins TRBV10-3 to TRBJ2-3, with D perhaps TRBD1 (5 bases). Trimming removed 11 bases at V and 3 bases at J, with 15 bases between. The V gene's germline CDR1 is ENHRY and CDR2 SYGVKD. The CDR3 is 13 residues long. CDR3 bases: TGTGCCTGCTGGGGCTCCCGGACAGATACGCAGTATTTT. This codes for CACWGSRTDTQYF.

The chain couples TRBV20-1 to TRBJ1-3; 7 bases line up with TRBD1. The CDR3 runs to 14 residues. The germline V gene encodes CDR1 DFQATT and CDR2 SNEGSKA (reference sequence). Trimming removed 3 bases from V and 4 bases from J; junction bases left unmatched: 6. The CDR3 coding sequence is TGCAGTGCTAGTAACAGGGGATCCGGAAACACCATATATTTT. This translates into CSASNRGSGNTIYF.

This chain uses TRBV29-1 with TRBJ2-7; 7 bases are a match to TRBD1. The CDR3 sequence is 12 residues long. Germline lookup yields CDR1 SQVTM and CDR2 ANQGSEA. Trimming at V came to 5 bases and at J to 5 bases, leaving 6 bases not matched to a gene. CDR3 residues: CSVHRGTNEQYF. The CDR3 DNA reads TGCAGCGTTCACAGGGGTACGAACGAGCAGTACTTC.

V and J are TRBV7-8 and TRBJ1-1; D remains unclear. Germline CDR1 reads SGHVS; CDR2 reads FQNEAQ. This CDR3 is 14 amino acids long. V lost 1 base to trimming and J lost 1 base, with 7 bases between them. The CDR3 is CASSLVRGNTEAFF. For the CDR3, the DNA is TGTGCCAGCAGCTTAGTGCGGGGGAACACTGAAGCTTTCTTT.

This clone turned up a few times. The V gene is TRBV30, the J gene TRBJ1-5, with TRBD1 identical over 8 bases. The CDR3 has 13 amino acids. From germline, CDR1 is GTSNPN and CDR2 SVGIG (reference sequence). Trimming at V came to 4 bases and at J to 6 bases, leaving 5 bases not matched to a gene. The CDR3 loop is CAWTQGAGQPQHF. In nucleotides, the CDR3 is TGTGCCTGGACCCAGGGGGCGGGTCAGCCCCAGCATTTT. The entire variable domain, with the rest obtained from reference TRBV30 and TRBJ1-5, is as follows: SQTIHQWPATLVQPVGSPLSLECTVEGTSNPNLYWYRQAAGRGLQLLFYSVGIGQISSEVPQNLSASRPQDRQFILSSKKLLLSDSGFYLCAWTQGAGQPQHFGDGTRLSIL.

The gene calls are TRBV21-1 and TRBJ1-5; the tabulated D call, TRBD1, remains unverified against the DNA. TRBV21-1 is deemed a pseudogene. The length of the CDR3 is 18 residues. Here the CDR3 reads CASSKDGRAGGANQPQHF. CDR3 nucleotides: TGTGCCAGCAGCAAAGATGGTAGGGCAGGGGGCGCGAATCAGCCCCAGCATTTT.

This clone was observed a handful of times. The chain employs TRBV10-3 and TRBJ2-3; possible D gene TRBD1, 7 bases. Trimming pared 4 bases from V and 1 base from J, leaving 15 bases between. Germline assignment: CDR1 ENHRY and CDR2 SYGVKD. The CDR3 loop spans 16 amino acids. CDR3 coding DNA: TGTGCCATCAGTGCCCAGGGGGGACGGCGCACAGATACGCAGTATTTT. Translation gives CAISAQGGRRTDTQYF.

This clone was seen a few times. This chain uses TRBV11-2 with TRBJ2-7, with 8 bases aligning to TRBD1. This CDR3 comprises 15 residues. Germline CDR1 and CDR2: SGHAT and FQNNGV. V lost 5 bases to trimming and J lost 6 bases; unmatched junction nucleotides: 12. CDR3 amino acids: CASSPGQGGSVEQYF. The CDR3 bases are TGTGCCAGCAGCCCCGGACAGGGCGGATCGGTCGAGCAGTACTTC. Combining the CDR3 with reference TRBV11-2 and TRBJ2-7 gives the whole variable domain EAGVAQSPRYKIIEKRQSVAFWCNPISGHATLYWYQQILGQGPKLLIQFQNNGVVDDSQLPKDRFSAERLKGVDSTLKIQPAKLEDSAVYLCASSPGQGGSVEQYFGPGTRLTVT.

This chain uses TRBV30 with TRBJ2-7, with 9 bases matching TRBD1. With V trimmed by 0 bases and J by 7 bases, 4 bases remained unmatched. CDR1 GTSNPN and CDR2 SVGIG come from the germline V gene (reference sequence). This CDR3 contains 13 residues. The CDR3 region has the DNA TGTGCCTGGAGTGTAGGACAGGGGAAAGAGCAGTACTTC. Residues: CAWSVGQGKEQYF.

This clone has only one observation. The rearrangement joins TRBV5-4 to TRBJ1-1; D not certain. The CDR3 extends over 15 amino acids. The V and J ends lost 4 bases and 0 bases respectively, with 13 bases between them. Germline lookup yields CDR1 SGHNT and CDR2 YYREEE (reference sequence). The CDR3 spells CASSPPWGVNTEAFF. The CDR3 DNA sequence: TGTGCCAGCAGCCCCCCCTGGGGAGTGAACACTGAAGCTTTCTTT.

The CDR3 sequence is CASSGQGYEQYF. The CDR3 DNA reads as TGTGCCAGCAGCGGACAGGGGTACGAGCAGTACTTC. V usage is TRBV9 and J usage is TRBJ2-7, with 8 bases fitting TRBD1. In germline, CDR1 is SGDLS, CDR2 YYNGEE. This CDR3 is 12 amino acids long. The V segment lost 3 bases and the J segment 4 bases; nucleotides outside the gene matches: 0.

The CDR3 DNA reads TGTGCCAGCACCGGCGCCGGGGTGTCAGCTTTCTTT. This codes for CASTGAGVSAFF. V is TRBV6-5 and J is TRBJ1-1; D is unclear. Deletions cut 7 bases from V and 10 bases from J, with 16 bases between. This CDR3 comprises 12 residues. Germline assignment: CDR1 MNHEY and CDR2 SVGAGI.

The chain recombines TRBV4-2 with TRBJ1-2; TRBD1 is a possible D gene (5 bases). Germline V gene data show CDR1 as LGHNA and CDR2 as YNFKEQ. The CDR3 is 16 amino acids. V was clipped by 0 bases and J by 3 bases, with 14 bases between them. CDR3 amino acids: CASSQDAGQLHYGYTF. The CDR3 DNA follows: TGTGCCAGCAGCCAAGACGCAGGGCAGCTTCACTATGGCTACACCTTC.

This clone has more than one count but fewer than ten. The chain employs TRBV27 and TRBJ2-3, with TRBD2 matching 11 bases. The ends lost 6 bases at V and 2 bases at J; junction bases unmatched: 7. The germline gives CDR1 MNHEY, CDR2 SMNVEV (reference sequence). The CDR3 is 16 amino acids. CDR3: CASRDLLAGDTDTQYF. CDR3 coding DNA: TGTGCCAGCAGGGACTTACTAGCGGGAGACACAGATACGCAGTATTTT.

CDR3 bases: TGCGCCAGCAGCCAAGGAGCGCCCCTAAACTCTGGGGCCAACGTCCTGACTTTC. Its protein product is CASSQGAPLNSGANVLTF. The V and J genes are TRBV4-1 and TRBJ2-6; unclear D gene. In germline, CDR1 is MGHRA, CDR2 YSYEKL. The V and J ends lost 1 base and 0 bases respectively, with 13 bases between them. CDR3 size: 18 residues.

The rearrangement uses TRBV5-1 and TRBJ1-1, with 7 bases lining up with TRBD1. Per the germline V gene, CDR1 is SGHRS and CDR2 is YFSETQ. The CDR3 contains 13 residues. V was pared by 4 bases and J by 6 bases, with 6 bases of the junction left unmatched. Written as DNA, the CDR3 is TGCGCCAGCAGCACGGGACAGAGGCCTGAAGCTTTCTTT. It codes for CASSTGQRPEAFF.

This chain uses TRBV12-3 or TRBV12-4 with TRBJ2-7; no firm D call. The CDR3 consists of 13 residues. V lost 5 bases and J lost 2, with 10 bases in between. The CDR3 reads CASSPYGPYEQYF. The CDR3 nucleotides are TGTGCCAGCAGTCCATATGGCCCCTACGAGCAGTACTTC.

This rearrangement joins TRBV6-4 to TRBJ1-1, with D possibly matching TRBD1 (6 bases). Germline V gene lookup returns CDR1 MRHNA and CDR2 SNTAGT. The CDR3 contains 14 residues. The V gene lost 6 bases and the J gene lost 4 bases, with 15 bases spanning the gap. The CDR3 region has the DNA TGTGCCAGCAGCCCAAACAGGGTTGGCACTGAAGCTTTCTTT. Protein product: CASSPNRVGTEAFF.

The V gene is TRBV5-1, the J gene TRBJ2-3; 9 bases line up with TRBD1. Per germline, CDR1 SGHRS and CDR2 YFSETQ. V dropped 2 bases and J dropped 5; count of bases not matched to a gene: 3. This CDR3 comprises 14 residues. The CDR3 sequence is CASSFRQGVDTQYF. The CDR3 nucleotides read TGCGCCAGCAGCTTTAGACAGGGGGTAGATACGCAGTATTTT.

The CDR3 bases are TGTGCCAGCAGCCTTCATTCTCCCTCCGGGACTAGAAACAATGAGCAGTTCTTC. It encodes CASSLHSPSGTRNNEQFF. The chain links TRBV3-1 (or the pseudogene TRBV3-2) to TRBJ2-1; 8 bases align to TRBD2. The CDR3 consists of 18 residues. The J segment lost 5 bases and the V segment lost 4 bases, leaving 16 bases of the junction unmatched. Germline CDR1 is LGHDT and CDR2 is YNNKEL (reference sequence).

The rearrangement uses TRBV28 and TRBJ1-2, with 7 bases identical to TRBD1. Germline V gives CDR1 MDHEN, CDR2 SYDVKM. With 4 bases clipped from V and 4 bases from J, the junction kept 15 bases outside the gene matches. The CDR3 length is 17 residues. CDR3 DNA: TGTGCCAGCAGTTGGAATCGGCGAGACAGGGATATCTATGGCTACACCTTC. Translation: CASSWNRRDRDIYGYTF.

The chain carries TRBV9 and TRBJ1-5; 8 positions match TRBD1. The CDR3 is made up of 14 amino acids. J gave up 5 bases and V 4 bases, and 5 bases lay outside the gene matches. Germline loops: CDR1 SGDLS, CDR2 YYNGEE. CDR3 sequence (DNA): TGTGCCAGCAGCCCATCGACAGGGGATCAGCCCCAGCATTTT. This encodes CASSPSTGDQPQHF.

The chain carries TRBV30 and TRBJ1-6; no firm D call. The V gene lost 2 bases and the J gene lost 3 bases, with 14 bases spanning the gap. Per the germline V gene, CDR1 is GTSNPN and CDR2 is SVGIG (reference sequence). The CDR3 is made up of 16 amino acids. In nucleotides, the CDR3 is TGTGCCTGGAGTTCCCCACTCGGGGTCTATAATTCACCCCTCCACTTT. This encodes CAWSSPLGVYNSPLHF.

This clone showed up just once. The chain is built from TRBV19 and TRBJ2-2; maybe TRBD1 (6 bases). Looked up from germline, CDR1 is LNHDA and CDR2 is SQIVND (reference sequence). Trimming removed 7 bases at V and 5 bases at J, with 17 bases between. The CDR3 loop spans 15 amino acids. The CDR3 DNA is TGTGCCAGTATCACCACTGGGGGCCGGACCGGGGAGCTGTTTTTT. It translates to CASITTGGRTGELFF. The complete variable domain, with remaining parts taken from reference TRBV19 and TRBJ2-2, reads DGGITQSPKYLFRKEGQNVTLSCEQNLNHDAMYWYRQDPGQGLRLIYYSQIVNDFQKGDIAEGYSVSREKKESFPLTVTSAQKNPTAFYLCASITTGGRTGELFFGEGSRLTVL.

This clone has just one count. The rearrangement uses TRBV5-8 and TRBJ1-6; D gene uncertain. V was trimmed by 2 bases and J by 7 bases, leaving 7 bases between them. The CDR3 sequence is 13 residues long. Looked up from germline, CDR1 is SGHTS and CDR2 is YDEGEE. The CDR3 protein is CASSFRSNSPLHF. CDR3 bases: TGTGCCAGCAGCTTCAGGTCCAATTCACCCCTCCACTTT.

The chain links TRBV3-1 (or the pseudogene TRBV3-2) to TRBJ2-5, with 8 bases aligning to TRBD2. The germline V gene encodes CDR1 LGHDT and CDR2 YNNKEL (reference sequence). This CDR3 is 15 amino acids long. The V gene end was trimmed by 1 base and the J gene end by 1 base; junction bases not matched to a gene: 2. CDR3 sequence (DNA): TGTGCCAGCAGCCAAGCGGGAGGGCCCCAAGAGACCCAGTACTTC. Its protein is CASSQAGGPQETQYF.

CDR3: CATSRGWEGNQPQHF. DNA for the CDR3: TGTGCCACCAGCAGGGGGTGGGAGGGCAATCAGCCCCAGCATTTT. V is TRBV15 and J is TRBJ1-5; D uncertain. CDR1 LNHNV and CDR2 YYDKDF come from the germline V gene (reference sequence). The CDR3 covers 15 residues. Trimming shortened V by 3 bases and J by 2 bases, and 11 bases separated the two germline ends.

The CDR3 nucleotides read TGTGCCAGCAGCTCACACCCAGGGGGGATAAGCACAGATACGCAGTATTTT. Translated, it gives CASSSHPGGISTDTQYF. The chain recombines TRBV7-9 with TRBJ2-3; a possible D gene is TRBD1 (7 bases). Trimming shortened V by 4 bases and J by 0 bases, and 17 bases separated the two germline ends. The CDR3 is made up of 17 amino acids. CDR1 SEHNR and CDR2 FQNEAQ come from the germline V gene (reference sequence). Full variable domain (rest looked up from reference TRBV7-9 and TRBJ2-3): DTGVSQNPRHKITKRGQNVTFRCDPISEHNRLYWYRQTLGQGPEFLTYFQNEAQLEKSRLLSDRFSAERPKGSFSTLEIQRTEQGDSAMYLCASSSHPGGISTDTQYFGPGTRLTVL.

This chain joins TRBV29-1 and TRBJ1-1, with 10 bases aligning to TRBD1. This CDR3 comprises 13 residues. The J segment lost 2 bases and the V segment lost 4 bases, leaving 1 base of the junction unmatched. CDR1 and CDR2 (germline): SQVTM, ANQGSEA. The CDR3 spells CSVGQGANTEAFF. CDR3 DNA: TGCAGCGTTGGACAGGGGGCCAACACTGAAGCTTTCTTT. Filled out from reference TRBV29-1 and TRBJ1-1, the complete variable domain reads SAVISQKPSRDICQRGTSLTIQCQVDSQVTMMFWYRQQPGQSLTLIATANQGSEATYESGFVIDKFPISRPNLTFSTLTVSNMSPEDSSIYLCSVGQGANTEAFFGQGTRLTVV.